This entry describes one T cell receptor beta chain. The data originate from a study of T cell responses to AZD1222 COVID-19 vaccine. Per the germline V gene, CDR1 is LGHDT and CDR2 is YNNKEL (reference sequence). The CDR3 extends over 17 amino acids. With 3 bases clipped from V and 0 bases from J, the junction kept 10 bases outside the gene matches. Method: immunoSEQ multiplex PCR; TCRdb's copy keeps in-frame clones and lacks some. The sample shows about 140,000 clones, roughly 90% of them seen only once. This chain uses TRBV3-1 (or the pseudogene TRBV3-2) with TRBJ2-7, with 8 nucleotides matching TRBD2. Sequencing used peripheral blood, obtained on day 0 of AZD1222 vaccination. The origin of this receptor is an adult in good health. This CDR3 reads CASSQTSGRGGSYEQYF. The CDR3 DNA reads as TGTGCCAGCAGCCAGACGTCAGGTCGGGGGGGCTCCTACGAGCAGTACTTC.